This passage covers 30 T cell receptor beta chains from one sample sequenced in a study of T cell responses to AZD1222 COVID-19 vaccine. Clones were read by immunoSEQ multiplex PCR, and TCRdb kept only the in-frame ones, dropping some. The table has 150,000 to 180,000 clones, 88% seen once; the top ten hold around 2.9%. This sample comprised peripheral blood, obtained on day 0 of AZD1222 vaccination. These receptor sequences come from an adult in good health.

CDR3 DNA: TGTGCCAGCAGCTTGGTTATTGGGGGCTTAGCGAATGAGCAGTTCTTC. This translates into CASSLVIGGLANEQFF. The chain combines TRBV5-6 with TRBJ2-1; D might be TRBD1 (6 bases). V shed 0 bases and J shed 7 bases, with 17 bases lying between them. CDR3 length equals 16 residues. Per the germline V gene, CDR1 is SGHDT and CDR2 is YYEEEE.

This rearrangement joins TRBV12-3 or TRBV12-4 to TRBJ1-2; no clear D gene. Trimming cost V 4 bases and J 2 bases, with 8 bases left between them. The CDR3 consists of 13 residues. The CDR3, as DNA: TGTGCCAGCAGTTCGCGAGGGAACTATGGCTACACCTTC. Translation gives CASSSRGNYGYTF.

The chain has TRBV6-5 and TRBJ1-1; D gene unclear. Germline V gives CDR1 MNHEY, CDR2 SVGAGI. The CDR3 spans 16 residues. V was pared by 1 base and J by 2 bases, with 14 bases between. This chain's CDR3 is CASSYYWAARNTEAFF. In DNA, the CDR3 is TGTGCCAGCAGTTACTACTGGGCAGCTCGAAACACTGAAGCTTTCTTT.

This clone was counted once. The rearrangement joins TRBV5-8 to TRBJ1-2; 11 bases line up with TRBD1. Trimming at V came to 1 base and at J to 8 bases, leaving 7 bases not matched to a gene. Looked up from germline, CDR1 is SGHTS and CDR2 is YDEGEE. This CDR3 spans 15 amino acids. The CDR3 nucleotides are TGTGCCAGCAGCTTGCTCCCGGGACAGGGGGTCGGCTACACCTTC. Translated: CASSLLPGQGVGYTF.

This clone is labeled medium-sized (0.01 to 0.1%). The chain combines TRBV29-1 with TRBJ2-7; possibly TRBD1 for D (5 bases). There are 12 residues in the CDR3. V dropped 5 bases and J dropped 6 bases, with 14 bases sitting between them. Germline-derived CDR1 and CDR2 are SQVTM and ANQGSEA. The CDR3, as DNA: TGCAGCGTTCGAAGGCAGGGTTCCGAGCAGTACTTC. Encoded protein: CSVRRQGSEQYF.

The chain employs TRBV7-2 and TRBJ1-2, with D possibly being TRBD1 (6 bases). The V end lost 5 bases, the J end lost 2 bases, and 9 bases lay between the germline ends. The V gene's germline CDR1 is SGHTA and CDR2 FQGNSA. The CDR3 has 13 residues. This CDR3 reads CASSQTGNYGYTF. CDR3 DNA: TGTGCCAGCAGCCAAACAGGGAACTATGGCTACACCTTC.

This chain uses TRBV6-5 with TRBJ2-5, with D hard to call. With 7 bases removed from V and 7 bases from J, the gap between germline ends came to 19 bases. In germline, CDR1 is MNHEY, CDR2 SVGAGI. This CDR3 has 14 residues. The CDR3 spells CASTVRLVGATQYF. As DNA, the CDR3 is TGTGCCAGCACCGTGCGGCTAGTAGGCGCGACCCAGTACTTC.

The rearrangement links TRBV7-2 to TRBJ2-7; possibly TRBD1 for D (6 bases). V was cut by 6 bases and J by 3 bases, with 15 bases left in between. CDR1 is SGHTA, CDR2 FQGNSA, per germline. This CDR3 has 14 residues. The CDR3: CASSLDSNNYEQYF. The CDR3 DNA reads TGTGCCAGCAGTTTGGACAGTAACAACTACGAGCAGTACTTC.

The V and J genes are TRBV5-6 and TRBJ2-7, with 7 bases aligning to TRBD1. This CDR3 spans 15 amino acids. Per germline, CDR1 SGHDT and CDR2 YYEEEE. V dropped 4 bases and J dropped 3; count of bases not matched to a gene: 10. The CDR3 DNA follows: TGTGCCAGCAGCCCCCTTCGTCCAGGGGGCTACGAGCAGTACTTC. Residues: CASSPLRPGGYEQYF.

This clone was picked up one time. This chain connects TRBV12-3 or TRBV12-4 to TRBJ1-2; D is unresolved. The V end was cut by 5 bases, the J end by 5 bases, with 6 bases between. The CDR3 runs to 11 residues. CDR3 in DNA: TGTGCCAGCAGTAAACAGTATGGCTACACCTTC. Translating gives CASSKQYGYTF.

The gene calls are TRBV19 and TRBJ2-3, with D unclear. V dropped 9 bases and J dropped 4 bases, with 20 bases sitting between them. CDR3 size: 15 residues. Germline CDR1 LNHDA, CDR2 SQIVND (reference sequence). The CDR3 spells CASLPLKTMPDTQYF. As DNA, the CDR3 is TGTGCCAGCCTTCCCCTAAAAACCATGCCAGATACGCAGTATTTT.

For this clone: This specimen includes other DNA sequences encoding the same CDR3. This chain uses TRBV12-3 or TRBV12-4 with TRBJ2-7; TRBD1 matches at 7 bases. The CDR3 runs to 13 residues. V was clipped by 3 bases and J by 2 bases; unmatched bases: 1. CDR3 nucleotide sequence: TGTGCCAGCAGTTTTCAGGGGGCCTACGAGCAGTACTTC. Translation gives CASSFQGAYEQYF.

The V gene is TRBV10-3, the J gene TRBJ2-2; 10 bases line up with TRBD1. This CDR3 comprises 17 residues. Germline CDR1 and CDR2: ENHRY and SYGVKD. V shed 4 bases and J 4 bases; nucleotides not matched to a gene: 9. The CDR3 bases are TGTGCCATCAGTGGGGCCGGTGGGACAGGGGTCACCGGGGAGCTGTTTTTT. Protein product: CAISGAGGTGVTGELFF.

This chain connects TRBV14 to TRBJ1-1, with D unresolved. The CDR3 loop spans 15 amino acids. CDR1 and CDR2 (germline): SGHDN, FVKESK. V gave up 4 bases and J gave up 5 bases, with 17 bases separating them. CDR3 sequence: CASSLTWATETEAFF. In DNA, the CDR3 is TGTGCCAGCAGCCTGACCTGGGCTACGGAGACTGAAGCTTTCTTT.

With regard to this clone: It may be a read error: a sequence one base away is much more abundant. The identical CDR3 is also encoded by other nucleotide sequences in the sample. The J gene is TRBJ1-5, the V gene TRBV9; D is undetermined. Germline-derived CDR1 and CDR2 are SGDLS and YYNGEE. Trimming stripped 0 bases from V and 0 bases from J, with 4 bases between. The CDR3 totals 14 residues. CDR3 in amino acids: CASSVDGSNQPQHF. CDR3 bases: TGTGCCAGCAGCGTAGACGGTAGCAATCAGCCCCAGCATTTT.

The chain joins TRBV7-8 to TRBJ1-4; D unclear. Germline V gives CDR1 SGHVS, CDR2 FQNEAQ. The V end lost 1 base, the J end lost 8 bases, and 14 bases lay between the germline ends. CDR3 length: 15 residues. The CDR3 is CASSLGAGEGEKLFF. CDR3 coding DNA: TGTGCCAGCAGCTTAGGGGCGGGAGAAGGGGAAAAACTGTTTTTT. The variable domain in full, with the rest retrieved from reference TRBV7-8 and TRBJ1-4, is GAGVSQSPRYKVAKRGQDVALRCDPISGHVSLFWYQQALGQGPEFLTYFQNEAQLDKSGLPSDRFFAERPEGSVSTLKIQRTQQEDSAVYLCASSLGAGEGEKLFFGSGTQLSVL.

CDR3 in amino acids: CATSEAGPLKSGYTF. As DNA, the CDR3 is TGTGCCACCAGTGAGGCCGGGCCCCTTAAAAGTGGCTACACCTTC. V gene TRBV24-1 combines with J gene TRBJ1-2; D gene ambiguous. The V gene lost 4 bases and the J gene lost 7 bases, with 18 bases spanning the gap. CDR1 KGHDR and CDR2 SFDVKD come from the germline V gene. The CDR3 has 15 amino acids.

CDR3 sequence: CASSQGGGWTTSGNTIYF. The CDR3 region has the DNA TGCGCCAGCAGCCAAGGGGGTGGTTGGACAACCTCTGGAAACACCATATATTTT. The chain carries TRBV4-1 and TRBJ1-3; tentative D call: TRBD1 (5 bases). Germline CDR1 reads MGHRA; CDR2 reads YSYEKL. CDR3 length: 18 residues. The V end lost 1 base, the J end lost 0 bases, and 16 bases lay between the germline ends.

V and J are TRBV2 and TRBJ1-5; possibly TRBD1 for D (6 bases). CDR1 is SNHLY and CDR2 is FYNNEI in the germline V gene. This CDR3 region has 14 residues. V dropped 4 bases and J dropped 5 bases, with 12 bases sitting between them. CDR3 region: CASSGIGGYQPQHF. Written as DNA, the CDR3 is TGTGCCAGCAGTGGCATCGGGGGCTATCAGCCCCAGCATTTT.

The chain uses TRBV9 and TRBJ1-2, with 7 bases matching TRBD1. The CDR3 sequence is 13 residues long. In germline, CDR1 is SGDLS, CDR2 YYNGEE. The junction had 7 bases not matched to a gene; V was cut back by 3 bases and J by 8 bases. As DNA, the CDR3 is TGTGCCAGCAGCGAGACAGGGTCAGACGGCTACACCTTC. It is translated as CASSETGSDGYTF. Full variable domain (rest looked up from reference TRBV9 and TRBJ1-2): DSGVTQTPKHLITATGQRVTLRCSPRSGDLSVYWYQQSLDQGLQFLIQYYNGEERAKGNILERFSAQQFPDLHSELNLSSLELGDSALYFCASSETGSDGYTFGSGTRLTVV.

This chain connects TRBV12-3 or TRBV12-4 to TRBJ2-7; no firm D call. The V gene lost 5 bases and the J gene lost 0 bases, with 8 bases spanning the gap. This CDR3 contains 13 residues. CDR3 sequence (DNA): TGTGCCAGCAGTCGGTTAAGCTCCTACGAGCAGTACTTC. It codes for CASSRLSSYEQYF.

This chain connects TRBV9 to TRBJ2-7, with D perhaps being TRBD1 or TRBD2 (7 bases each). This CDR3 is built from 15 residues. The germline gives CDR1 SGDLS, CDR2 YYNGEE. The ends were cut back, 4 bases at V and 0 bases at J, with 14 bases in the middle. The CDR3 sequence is CASSLGGGSSYEQYF. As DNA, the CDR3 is TGTGCCAGCAGCTTGGGAGGGGGCAGCTCCTACGAGCAGTACTTC.

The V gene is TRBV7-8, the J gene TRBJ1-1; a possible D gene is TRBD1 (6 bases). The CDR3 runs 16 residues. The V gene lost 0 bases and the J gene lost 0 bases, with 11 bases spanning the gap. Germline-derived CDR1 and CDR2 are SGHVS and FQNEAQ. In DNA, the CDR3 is TGTGCCAGCAGCTTAGCGACGGGGGCGCTGAACACTGAAGCTTTCTTT. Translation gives CASSLATGALNTEAFF.

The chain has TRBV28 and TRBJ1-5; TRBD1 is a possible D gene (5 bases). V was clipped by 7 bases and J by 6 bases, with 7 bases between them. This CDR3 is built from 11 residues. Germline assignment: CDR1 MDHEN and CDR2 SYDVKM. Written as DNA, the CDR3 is TGTGCCAGCAACGGGGGTCAGCCCCAGCATTTT. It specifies CASNGGQPQHF.

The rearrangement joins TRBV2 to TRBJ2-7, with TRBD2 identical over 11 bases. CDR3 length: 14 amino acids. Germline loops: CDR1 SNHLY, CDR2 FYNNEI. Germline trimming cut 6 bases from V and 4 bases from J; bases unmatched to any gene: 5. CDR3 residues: CASRLSGGAYEQYF. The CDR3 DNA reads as TGTGCCAGCAGGCTTAGCGGGGGGGCGTACGAGCAGTACTTC.

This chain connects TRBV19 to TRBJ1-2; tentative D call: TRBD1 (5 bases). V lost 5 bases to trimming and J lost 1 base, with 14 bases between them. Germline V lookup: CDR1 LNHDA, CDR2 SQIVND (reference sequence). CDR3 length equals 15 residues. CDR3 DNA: TGTGCCAGTAGTCCCGGGGACTTCATTAACTATGGCTACACCTTC. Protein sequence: CASSPGDFINYGYTF.

The chain's CDR3 is CASRGDSPNTEAFF. The CDR3 DNA sequence: TGTGCCAGCAGAGGGGACAGTCCGAACACTGAAGCTTTCTTT. The genes are TRBV2 and TRBJ1-1; 7 nucleotides match TRBD1. The CDR3 is 14 residues long. CDR1 and CDR2 from the germline V gene are SNHLY and FYNNEI. The V and J ends lost 6 bases and 1 base, in that order; junction bases with no gene match: 5.

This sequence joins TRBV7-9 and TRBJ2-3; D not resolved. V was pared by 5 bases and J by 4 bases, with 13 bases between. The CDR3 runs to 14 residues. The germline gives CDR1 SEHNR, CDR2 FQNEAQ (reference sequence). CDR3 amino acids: CASSPSGGPDTQYF. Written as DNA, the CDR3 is TGTGCCAGCAGCCCGAGTGGCGGCCCAGATACGCAGTATTTT. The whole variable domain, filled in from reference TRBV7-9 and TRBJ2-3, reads DTGVSQNPRHKITKRGQNVTFRCDPISEHNRLYWYRQTLGQGPEFLTYFQNEAQLEKSRLLSDRFSAERPKGSFSTLEIQRTEQGDSAMYLCASSPSGGPDTQYFGPGTRLTVL.

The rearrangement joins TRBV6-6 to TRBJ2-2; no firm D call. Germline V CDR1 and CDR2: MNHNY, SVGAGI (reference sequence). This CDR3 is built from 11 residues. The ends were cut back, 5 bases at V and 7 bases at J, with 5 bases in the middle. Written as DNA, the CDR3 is TGTGCCAGCAGTCGAGGCGGGGAGCTGTTTTTT. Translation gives CASSRGGELFF.

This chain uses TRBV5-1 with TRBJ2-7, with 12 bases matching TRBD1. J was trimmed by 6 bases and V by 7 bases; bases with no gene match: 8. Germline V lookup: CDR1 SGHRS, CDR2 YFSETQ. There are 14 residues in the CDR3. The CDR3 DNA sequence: TGCGCCAGCCGCCAAGGGACAGGGGGCGTCGAGCAGTACTTC. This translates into CASRQGTGGVEQYF.